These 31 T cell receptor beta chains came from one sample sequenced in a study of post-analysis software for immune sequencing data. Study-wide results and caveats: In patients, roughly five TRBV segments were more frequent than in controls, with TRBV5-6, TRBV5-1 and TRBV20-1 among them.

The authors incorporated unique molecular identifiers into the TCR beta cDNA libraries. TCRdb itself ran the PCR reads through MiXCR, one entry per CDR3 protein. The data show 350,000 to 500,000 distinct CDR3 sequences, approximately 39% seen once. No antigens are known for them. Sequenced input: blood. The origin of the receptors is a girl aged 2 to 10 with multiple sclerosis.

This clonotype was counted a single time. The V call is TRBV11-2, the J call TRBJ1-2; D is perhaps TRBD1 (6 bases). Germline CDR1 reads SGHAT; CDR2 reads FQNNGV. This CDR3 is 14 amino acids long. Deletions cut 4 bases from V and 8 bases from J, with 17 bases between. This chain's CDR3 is CASSYPTGASGYTF. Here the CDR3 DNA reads TGTGCCAGCAGCTACCCGACAGGAGCTTCGGGCTACACCTTC.

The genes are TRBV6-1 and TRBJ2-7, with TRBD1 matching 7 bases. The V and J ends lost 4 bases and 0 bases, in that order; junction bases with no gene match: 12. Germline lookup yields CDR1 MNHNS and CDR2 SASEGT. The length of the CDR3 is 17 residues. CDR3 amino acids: CASSAGLIGQASYEQYF. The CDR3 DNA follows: TGTGCCAGCAGTGCCGGATTAATAGGACAGGCCTCCTACGAGCAGTACTTC.

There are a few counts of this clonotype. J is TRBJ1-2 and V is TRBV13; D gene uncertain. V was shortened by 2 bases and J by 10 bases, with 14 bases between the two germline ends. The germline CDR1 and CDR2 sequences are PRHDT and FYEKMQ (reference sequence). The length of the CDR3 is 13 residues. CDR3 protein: CASSLYFRKLYTF. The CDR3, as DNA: TGTGCCAGCAGCTTATACTTTAGGAAGCTCTACACCTTC. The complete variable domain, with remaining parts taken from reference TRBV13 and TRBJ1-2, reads AAGVIQSPRHLIKEKRETATLKCYPIPRHDTVYWYQQGPGQDPQFLISFYEKMQSDKGSIPDRFSAQQFSDYHSELNMSSLELGDSALYFCASSLYFRKLYTFGSGTRLTVV.

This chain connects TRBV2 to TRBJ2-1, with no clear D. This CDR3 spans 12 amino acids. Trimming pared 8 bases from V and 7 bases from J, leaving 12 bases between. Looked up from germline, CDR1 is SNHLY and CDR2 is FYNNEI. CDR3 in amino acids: CASVSRANEQFF. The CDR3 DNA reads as TGTGCCAGCGTCTCCCGAGCGAATGAGCAGTTCTTC. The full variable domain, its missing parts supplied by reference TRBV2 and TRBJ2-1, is EPEVTQTPSHQVTQMGQEVILRCVPISNHLYFYWYRQILGQKVEFLVSFYNNEISEKSEIFDDQFSVERPDGSNFTLKIRSTKLEDSAMYFCASVSRANEQFFGPGTRLTVL.

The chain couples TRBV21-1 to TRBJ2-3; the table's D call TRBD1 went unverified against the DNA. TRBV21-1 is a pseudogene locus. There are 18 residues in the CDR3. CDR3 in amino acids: CASSSPGRTFPPPDTQYF. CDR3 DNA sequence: TGTGCCAGCAGCTCCCCCGGACGGACCTTTCCCCCCCCAGATACGCAGTATTTT.

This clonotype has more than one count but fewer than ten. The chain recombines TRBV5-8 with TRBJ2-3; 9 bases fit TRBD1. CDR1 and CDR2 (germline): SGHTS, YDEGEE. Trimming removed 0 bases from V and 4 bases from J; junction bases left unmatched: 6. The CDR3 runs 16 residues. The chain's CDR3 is CASSLARTGVADTQYF. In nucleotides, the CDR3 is TGTGCCAGCAGCTTGGCCAGGACAGGGGTAGCAGATACGCAGTATTTT.

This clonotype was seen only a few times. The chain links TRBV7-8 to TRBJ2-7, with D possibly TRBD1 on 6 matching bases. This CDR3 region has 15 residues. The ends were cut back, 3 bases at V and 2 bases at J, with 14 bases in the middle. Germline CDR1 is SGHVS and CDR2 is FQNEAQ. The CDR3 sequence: CASSFRLDRAYEQYF. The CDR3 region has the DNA TGTGCCAGCAGCTTCAGACTGGACAGAGCCTACGAGCAGTACTTC.

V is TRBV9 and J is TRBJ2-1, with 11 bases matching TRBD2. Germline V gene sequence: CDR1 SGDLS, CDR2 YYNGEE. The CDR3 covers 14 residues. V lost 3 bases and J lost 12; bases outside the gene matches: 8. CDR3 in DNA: TGTGCCAGCAGCGAGCGACTAGCGGGGTATGGGCAGTTCTTC. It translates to CASSERLAGYGQFF.

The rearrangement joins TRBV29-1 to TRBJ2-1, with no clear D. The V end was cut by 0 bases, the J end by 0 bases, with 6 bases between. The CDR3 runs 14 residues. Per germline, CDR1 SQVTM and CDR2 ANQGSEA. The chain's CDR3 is CSVEDSSSYNEQFF. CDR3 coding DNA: TGCAGCGTTGAAGACAGCAGCTCCTACAATGAGCAGTTCTTC.

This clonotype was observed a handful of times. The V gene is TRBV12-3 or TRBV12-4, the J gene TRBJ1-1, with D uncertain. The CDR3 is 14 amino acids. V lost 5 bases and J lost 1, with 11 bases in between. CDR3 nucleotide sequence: TGTGCCAGCAGTCTCTATCTAGAGAACACTGAAGCTTTCTTT. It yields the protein CASSLYLENTEAFF.

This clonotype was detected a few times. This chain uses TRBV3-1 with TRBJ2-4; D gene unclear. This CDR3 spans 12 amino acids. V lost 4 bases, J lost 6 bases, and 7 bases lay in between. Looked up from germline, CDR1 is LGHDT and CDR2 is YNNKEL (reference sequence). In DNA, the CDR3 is TGTGCCAGCAGCCTTCACGGAAACATTCAGTACTTC. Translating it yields CASSLHGNIQYF.

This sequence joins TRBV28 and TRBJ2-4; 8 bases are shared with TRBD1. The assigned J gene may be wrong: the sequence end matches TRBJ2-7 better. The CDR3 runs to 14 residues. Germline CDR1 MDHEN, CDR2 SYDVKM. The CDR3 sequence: CASKSTGAGNEQYF. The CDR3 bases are TGTGCCAGCAAATCGACAGGGGCAGGAAACGAGCAGTACTTC.

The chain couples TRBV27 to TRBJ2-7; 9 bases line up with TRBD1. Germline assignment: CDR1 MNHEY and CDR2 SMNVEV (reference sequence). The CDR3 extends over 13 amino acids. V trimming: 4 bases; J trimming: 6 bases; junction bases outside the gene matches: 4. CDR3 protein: CASSSRTGAEQYF. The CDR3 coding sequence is TGTGCCAGCAGTTCTCGGACAGGGGCCGAGCAGTACTTC.

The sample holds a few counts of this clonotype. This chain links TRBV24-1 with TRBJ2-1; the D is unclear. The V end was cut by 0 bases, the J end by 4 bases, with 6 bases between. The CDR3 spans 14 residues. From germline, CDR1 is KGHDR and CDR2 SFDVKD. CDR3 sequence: CATSDLGLYNEQFF. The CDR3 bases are TGTGCCACCAGTGATTTGGGCCTTTACAATGAGCAGTTCTTC.

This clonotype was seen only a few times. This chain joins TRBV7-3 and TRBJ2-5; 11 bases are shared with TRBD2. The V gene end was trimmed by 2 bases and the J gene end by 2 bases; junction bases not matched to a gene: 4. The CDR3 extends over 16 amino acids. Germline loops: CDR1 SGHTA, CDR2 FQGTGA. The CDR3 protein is CASSLWPSGGQETQYF. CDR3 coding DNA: TGTGCCAGCAGCTTATGGCCTAGCGGGGGGCAAGAGACCCAGTACTTC.

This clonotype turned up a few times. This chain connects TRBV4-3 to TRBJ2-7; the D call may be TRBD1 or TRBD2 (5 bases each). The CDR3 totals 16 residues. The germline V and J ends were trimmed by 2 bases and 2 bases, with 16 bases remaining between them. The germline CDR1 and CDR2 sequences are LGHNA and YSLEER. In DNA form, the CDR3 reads TGCGCCAGCAGCCAACGGCCGGGGCAAAACCCCTACGAGCAGTACTTC. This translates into CASSQRPGQNPYEQYF.

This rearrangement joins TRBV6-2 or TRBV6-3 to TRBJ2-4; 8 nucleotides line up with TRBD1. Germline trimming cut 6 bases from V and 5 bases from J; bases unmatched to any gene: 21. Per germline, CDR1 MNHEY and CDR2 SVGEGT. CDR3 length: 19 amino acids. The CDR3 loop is CASRTDSDRVFSRENIQYF. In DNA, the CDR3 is TGTGCCAGCAGAACCGATTCGGACAGGGTCTTTAGTCGCGAAAACATTCAGTACTTC.

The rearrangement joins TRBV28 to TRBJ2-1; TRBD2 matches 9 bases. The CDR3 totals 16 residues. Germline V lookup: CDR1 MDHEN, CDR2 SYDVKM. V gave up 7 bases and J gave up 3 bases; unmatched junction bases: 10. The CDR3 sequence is CASTRPSSGDYNEQFF. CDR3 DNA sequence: TGTGCCAGCACCCGACCCTCTAGCGGGGACTACAATGAGCAGTTCTTC.

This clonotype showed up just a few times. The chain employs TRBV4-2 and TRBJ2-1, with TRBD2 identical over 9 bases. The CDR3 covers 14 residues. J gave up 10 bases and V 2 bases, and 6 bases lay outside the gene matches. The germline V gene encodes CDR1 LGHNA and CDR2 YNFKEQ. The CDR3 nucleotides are TGTGCCAGCAGCCAATCCGGGACTAGCCAAGAGCAGTTCTTC. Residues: CASSQSGTSQEQFF.

The CDR3 DNA sequence: TGCAGTGCTAGAGTCGGGACAGGGGACTACAATGAGCAGTTCTTC. Encoded protein: CSARVGTGDYNEQFF. The V call is TRBV20-1, the J call TRBJ2-1; 10 bases line up with TRBD1. With 1 base clipped from V and 3 bases from J, the junction kept 3 bases outside the gene matches. Germline lookup yields CDR1 DFQATT and CDR2 SNEGSKA (reference sequence). The CDR3 consists of 15 residues.

The CDR3 region is CASSRESSGRRSYEQYF. CDR3 nucleotide sequence: TGTGCCAGCAGTCGAGAGTCAAGCGGGAGGAGATCCTACGAGCAGTACTTC. The chain is built from TRBV6-2 or TRBV6-3 and TRBJ2-7, with 9 bases lining up with TRBD2. The CDR3 totals 17 residues. J was trimmed by 1 base and V by 5 bases; bases with no gene match: 12. The V gene's germline CDR1 is MNHEY and CDR2 SVGEGT.

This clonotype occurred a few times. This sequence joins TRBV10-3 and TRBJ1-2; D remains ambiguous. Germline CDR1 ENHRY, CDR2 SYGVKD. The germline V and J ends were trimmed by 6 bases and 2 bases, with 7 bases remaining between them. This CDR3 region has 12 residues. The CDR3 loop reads CAIRAQNYGYTF. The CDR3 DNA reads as TGTGCCATCAGGGCGCAGAACTATGGCTACACCTTC.

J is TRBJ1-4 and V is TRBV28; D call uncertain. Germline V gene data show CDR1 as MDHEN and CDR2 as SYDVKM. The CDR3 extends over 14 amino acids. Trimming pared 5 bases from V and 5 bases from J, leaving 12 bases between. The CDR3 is CASSPVRPNEKLFF. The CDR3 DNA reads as TGTGCCAGCAGTCCTGTCCGGCCAAATGAAAAACTGTTTTTT.

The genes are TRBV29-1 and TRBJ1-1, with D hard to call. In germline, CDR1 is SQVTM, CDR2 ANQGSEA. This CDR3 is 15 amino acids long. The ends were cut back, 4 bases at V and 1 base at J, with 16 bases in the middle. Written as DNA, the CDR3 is TGCAGCGTTGTTAGTTTCGCAGTGGGGAACACTGAAGCTTTCTTT. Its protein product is CSVVSFAVGNTEAFF.

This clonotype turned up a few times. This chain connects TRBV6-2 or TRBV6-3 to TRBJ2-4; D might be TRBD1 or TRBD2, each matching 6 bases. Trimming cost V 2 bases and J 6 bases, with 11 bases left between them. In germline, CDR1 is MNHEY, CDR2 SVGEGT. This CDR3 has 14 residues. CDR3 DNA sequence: TGTGCCAGCAGTTACCTAGGGGGAGGAAACATTCAGTACTTC. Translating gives CASSYLGGGNIQYF.

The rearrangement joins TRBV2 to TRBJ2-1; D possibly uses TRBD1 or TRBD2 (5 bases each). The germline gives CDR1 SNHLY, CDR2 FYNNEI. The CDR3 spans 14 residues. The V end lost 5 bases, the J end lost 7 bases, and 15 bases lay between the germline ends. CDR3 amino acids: CASSRKREGNEQFF. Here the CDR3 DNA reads TGTGCCAGCAGTAGGAAGCGAGAGGGGAATGAGCAGTTCTTC.

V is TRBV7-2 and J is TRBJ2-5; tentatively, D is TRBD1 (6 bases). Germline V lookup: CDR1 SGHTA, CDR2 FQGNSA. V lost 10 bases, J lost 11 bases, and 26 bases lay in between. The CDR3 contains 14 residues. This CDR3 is CAIGRGGLGNEQYF. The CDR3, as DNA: TGTGCCATCGGAAGAGGGGGTTTAGGAAATGAGCAGTACTTC. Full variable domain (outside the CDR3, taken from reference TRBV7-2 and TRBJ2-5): GAGVSQSPSNKVTEKGKDVELRCDPISGHTALYWYRQSLGQGLEFLIYFQGNSAPDKSGLPSDRFSAERTGGSVSTLTIQRTQQEDSAVYLCAIGRGGLGNEQYFGPGTRLLVL.

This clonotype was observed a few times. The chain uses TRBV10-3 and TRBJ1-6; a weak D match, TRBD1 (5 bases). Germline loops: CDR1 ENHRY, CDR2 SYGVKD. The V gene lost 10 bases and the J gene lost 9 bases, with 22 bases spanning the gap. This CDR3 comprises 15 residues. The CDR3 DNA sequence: TGTGCCACGAAAAGGTGGGATGGGGGAGGTTCACCCCTCCACTTT. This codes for CATKRWDGGGSPLHF.

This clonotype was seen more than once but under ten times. The DNA for the CDR3 is TGTGCCAGCAGCTTGGGCCTTAAAAGAGAGACCCAGTACTTC. It translates to CASSLGLKRETQYF. The chain carries TRBV7-2 and TRBJ2-5; D call uncertain. The germline CDR1 and CDR2 sequences are SGHTA and FQGNSA. There are 14 residues in the CDR3. Trimming cost V 3 bases and J 4 bases, with 12 bases left between them.

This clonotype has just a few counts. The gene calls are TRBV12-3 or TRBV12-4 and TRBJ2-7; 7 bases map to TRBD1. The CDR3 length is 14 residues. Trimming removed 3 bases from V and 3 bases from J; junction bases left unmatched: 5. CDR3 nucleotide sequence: TGTGCCAGCAGTTTCTTAGGGGGCGGCTACGAGCAGTACTTC. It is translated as CASSFLGGGYEQYF.

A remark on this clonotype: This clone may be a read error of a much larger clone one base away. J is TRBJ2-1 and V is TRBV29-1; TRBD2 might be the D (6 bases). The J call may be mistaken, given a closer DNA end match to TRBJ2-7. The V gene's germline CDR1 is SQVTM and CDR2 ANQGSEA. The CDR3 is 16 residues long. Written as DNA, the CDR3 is TGCAGCGTTGAAGATCTAGCGTATAGCTCCTACAATGAGCAGTACTTC. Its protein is CSVEDLAYSSYNEQYF.